This T cell receptor beta chain originates from a study of blood T cell repertoires in COVID-19. Across the whole study: Acute and convalescent COVID-19 specimens originated in the United States, Italy and Spain. From T cells, B-cell-depleted T cells, or PBMCs came the material, which was cDNA or gDNA.

Original handling: Estimation of nucleated cell counts was performed using reference gene primer amplification. Sequenced by immunoSEQ multiplex PCR; TCRdb stores in-frame clones only, minus some. For V, J and clone size, that table is used; D and trimming come from the DNA. The repertoire holds 110,000 or so clones, about nine tenths seen once, with roughly 4.4% in the top ten. V was shortened by 5 bases and J by 2 bases, with 13 bases between the two germline ends. Germline lookup yields CDR1 SGHVS and CDR2 FNYEAQ. The CDR3 runs 15 residues. This chain joins TRBV7-6 and TRBJ2-1; weak D call: TRBD2 (5 bases). Sequencing was done on a sample of peripheral blood. The source of this sequence is a woman in her fifties or sixties with acute or convalescent COVID-19. DNA for the CDR3: TGTGCCAGCAGCCCAGGCACGGGGACCTACAATGAGCAGTTCTTC. It is translated as CASSPGTGTYNEQFF.